A selection of T cell receptor beta chains follows, all from one sample in a study of lymphopenia after photon versus proton radiotherapy. Libraries were prepared by immunoSEQ multiplex PCR; TCRdb keeps only in-frame clonotypes and omits some of them. The sample lists 160,000 or so clones; about 88% were seen once. Here the sequenced sample was peripheral blood, taken from a patient treated with photon-based radiotherapy. These receptors came from a man aged 45-65 years with gastric cancer. CDR3s include the opening cysteine and the closing phenylalanine or tryptophan. A D gene is named only where the DNA matches it firmly. Clone size, where shown, is once, few, many, or a class for clones that have expanded.

d_call,clone_size,j_call,v_call,cdr3_aa,cdr3_nt
.,few,TRBJ1-4,TRBV15,CATSRDLERGEKLFF,TGTGCCACCAGCAGAGATCTGGAGAGGGGTGAAAAACTGTTTTTT
.,.,TRBJ2-7,TRBV5-7,CASSLLGGGSYEQYF,TGTGCCAGCAGCCTATTGGGAGGGGGATCCTACGAGCAGTACTTC
.,.,TRBJ1-1,TRBV18,CASSLTLTALAFF,TGTGCCAGCTCACTTACCTTGACTGCTTTAGCTTTCTTT
TRBD1,.,TRBJ1-4,TRBV10-2,CASSPFGTGLTNEKLFF,TGCGCCAGCAGCCCCTTCGGGACAGGCCTGACTAATGAAAAACTGTTTTTT
.,.,TRBJ2-3,TRBV9,CASSRPNTDTQYF,TGTGCCAGCTCGCGTCCCAACACAGATACGCAGTATTTT
.,.,TRBJ1-2,TRBV25-1,CASKKGYGYTF,TGTGCCAGCAAGAAGGGATATGGCTACACCTTC
TRBD2,.,TRBJ2-6,TRBV7-2,CASSLALPGLAPSGANVLTF,TGTGCCAGCAGCTTAGCTCTACCGGGACTAGCCCCTTCTGGGGCCAACGTCCTGACTTTC
.,.,TRBJ2-7,TRBV12-5,CASGRQVSYEQYF,TGTGCTAGTGGTCGACAGGTCTCCTACGAGCAGTACTTC
.,few,TRBJ2-4,TRBV7-2,CASSAPEFGNIQYF,TGTGCCAGCAGCGCCCCAGAGTTTGGGAACATTCAGTACTTC
.,.,TRBJ2-3,TRBV11-3,CASSLVHGSTPDTQYF,TGTGCCAGCAGCTTAGTCCACGGGAGTACCCCAGATACGCAGTATTTT
.,few,TRBJ1-5,TRBV19,CASNKVGLAPQHF,TGTGCCAGTAACAAGGTGGGGTTGGCGCCCCAGCATTTT
.,.,TRBJ1-1,TRBV5-5,CASSGTGLSNTEAFF,TGTGCCAGCAGCGGAACAGGGCTTTCGAACACTGAAGCTTTCTTT
TRBD1,.,TRBJ1-5,TRBV19,CASSTGGRQPQHF,TGTGCCAGTTCCACAGGGGGCAGACAGCCCCAGCATTTT
.,.,TRBJ1-5,TRBV28,CASRLRQLYSNQPQHF,TGTGCCAGCAGGTTAAGGCAGCTTTATAGCAATCAGCCCCAGCATTTT